One sample yielded the 5 T cell receptor beta chains listed below, sequenced in a study of PD-1 blockade in classical Hodgkin lymphoma. Described time point: cycle 4 day 1 (C4D1), after less than seven weeks of nivolumab. Every one of the patients relapsed after autologous stem cell transplantation (brentuximab vedotin exposure was variable). Produced via immunoSEQ multiplex PCR; TCRdb's table is partial and in-frame only. The sample consists of around 60,000 clones, nearly 90% of them appearing once. The sample here was peripheral blood mononuclear cells (PBMCs), taken before the fourth cycle of nivolumab. Receptor source: a human donor with classical Hodgkin lymphoma.

This clone was recorded only once. DNA of the CDR3: TGCGCCAGCAGCTTGGGGGGACAGTATGGCTACACCTTC. As protein: CASSLGGQYGYTF. This chain joins TRBV5-1 and TRBJ1-2; 7 nucleotides match TRBD1. The trim removed 0 bases at V and 5 bases at J, leaving 1 base unmatched. Germline values: CDR1 SGHRS, CDR2 YFSETQ. The CDR3 length is 13 residues.

This clone was recorded once. This rearrangement joins TRBV19 to TRBJ1-3, with D perhaps matching TRBD1 (6 bases). This CDR3 region has 14 residues. V was shortened by 8 bases and J by 0 bases, with 11 bases between the two germline ends. The germline CDR1 and CDR2 sequences are LNHDA and SQIVND (reference sequence). The CDR3 is CASGTGPSGNTIYF. CDR3 DNA sequence: TGTGCCAGTGGAACAGGGCCCTCTGGAAACACCATATATTTT.

This rearrangement joins TRBV5-1 to TRBJ1-5; D unclear. Germline values: CDR1 SGHRS, CDR2 YFSETQ. V lost 0 bases, J lost 3 bases, and 10 bases lay in between. The CDR3 spans 15 residues. CDR3 sequence (DNA): TGCGCCAGCAGCTTGGATGGGGTCAACAATCAGCCCCAGCATTTT. This translates into CASSLDGVNNQPQHF.

This chain uses TRBV9 with TRBJ2-7; 8 nucleotides match TRBD1. The CDR3 totals 15 residues. Unmatched junction bases numbered 3, after V lost 0 bases and J lost 1 base. CDR1 is SGDLS and CDR2 is YYNGEE in the germline V gene. CDR3 region: CASSVEDRESYEQYF. Here the CDR3 DNA reads TGTGCCAGCAGCGTAGAGGACAGGGAATCCTACGAGCAGTACTTC.

The rearrangement links TRBV6-6 to TRBJ1-2; D remains ambiguous. Trimming cost V 0 bases and J 4 bases, with 12 bases left between them. Germline CDR1 and CDR2: MNHNY and SVGAGI (reference sequence). The CDR3 consists of 15 residues. CDR3 loop: CASSYSEGATYGYTF. CDR3 in DNA: TGTGCCAGCAGTTACTCAGAGGGAGCCACCTATGGCTACACCTTC.